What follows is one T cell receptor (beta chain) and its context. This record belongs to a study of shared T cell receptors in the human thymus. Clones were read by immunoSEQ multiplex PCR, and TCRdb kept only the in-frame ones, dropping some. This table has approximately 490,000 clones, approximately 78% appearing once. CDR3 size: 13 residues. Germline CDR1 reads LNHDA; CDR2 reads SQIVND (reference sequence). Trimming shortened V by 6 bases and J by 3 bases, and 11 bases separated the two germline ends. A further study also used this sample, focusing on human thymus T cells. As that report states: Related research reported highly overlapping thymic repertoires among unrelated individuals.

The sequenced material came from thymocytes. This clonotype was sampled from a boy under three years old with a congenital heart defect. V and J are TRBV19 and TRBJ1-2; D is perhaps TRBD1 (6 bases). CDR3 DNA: TGTGCCAGTAGACGAGGGGGGGACTATGGCTACACCTTC. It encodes CASRRGGDYGYTF.